This section outlines one T cell receptor beta chain sequence together with its context. The antigen remains unidentified. These data belong to a study of T cell responses to AZD1222 COVID-19 vaccine. Overall study results and limits: Donors skewed white British and female; clonal diversity was possibly underestimated.

Sequenced by immunoSEQ multiplex PCR; TCRdb stores in-frame clones only, minus some. The data hold over 100,000 clones, with approximately 88% observed a single time. With 0 bases removed from V and 3 bases from J, the gap between germline ends came to 7 bases. The germline gives CDR1 SGHRS, CDR2 YFSETQ. The CDR3 is 15 amino acids. The receptor comes from an adult in good health. Material: peripheral blood, obtained on day 0 of MenACWY control vaccination. V gene TRBV5-1 combines with J gene TRBJ1-6; D gene unclear. The CDR3, as DNA: TGCGCCAGCAGCTTGGACCAGTTCTATAATTCACCCCTCCACTTT. Translating gives CASSLDQFYNSPLHF.